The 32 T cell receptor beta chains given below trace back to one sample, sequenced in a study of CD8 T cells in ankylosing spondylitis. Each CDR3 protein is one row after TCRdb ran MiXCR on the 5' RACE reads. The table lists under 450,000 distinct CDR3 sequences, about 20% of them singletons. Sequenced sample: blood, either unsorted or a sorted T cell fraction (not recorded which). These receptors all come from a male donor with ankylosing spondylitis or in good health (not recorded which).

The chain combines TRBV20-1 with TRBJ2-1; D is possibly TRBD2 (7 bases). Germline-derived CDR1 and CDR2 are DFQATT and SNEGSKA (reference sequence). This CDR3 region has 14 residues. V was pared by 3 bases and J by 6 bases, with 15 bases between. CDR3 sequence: CSASLWGGFNEQFF. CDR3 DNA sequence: TGCAGTGCTAGTCTGTGGGGGGGCTTCAATGAGCAGTTCTTC.

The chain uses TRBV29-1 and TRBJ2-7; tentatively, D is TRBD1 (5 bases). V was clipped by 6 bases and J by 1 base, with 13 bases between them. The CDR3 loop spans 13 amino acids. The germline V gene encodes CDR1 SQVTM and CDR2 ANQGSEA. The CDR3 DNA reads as TGCAGCGTCGCAAAGTCAGGGTCCTACGAGCAGTACTTC. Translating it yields CSVAKSGSYEQYF.

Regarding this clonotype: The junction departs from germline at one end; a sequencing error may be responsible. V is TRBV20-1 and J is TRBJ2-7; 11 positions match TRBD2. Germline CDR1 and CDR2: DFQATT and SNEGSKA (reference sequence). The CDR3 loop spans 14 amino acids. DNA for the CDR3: TGCAGTGCTATACTAGCGGGGGTCTCCGACGAGCAGTACTTC. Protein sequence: CSAILAGVSDEQYF.

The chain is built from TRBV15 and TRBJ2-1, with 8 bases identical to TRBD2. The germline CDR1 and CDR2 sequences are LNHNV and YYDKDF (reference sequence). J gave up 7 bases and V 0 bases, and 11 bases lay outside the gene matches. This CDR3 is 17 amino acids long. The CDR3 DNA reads TGTGCCACCAGCAGAGATCCGCGGGGGGCCTTGGGGAATGAGCAGTTCTTC. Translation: CATSRDPRGALGNEQFF.

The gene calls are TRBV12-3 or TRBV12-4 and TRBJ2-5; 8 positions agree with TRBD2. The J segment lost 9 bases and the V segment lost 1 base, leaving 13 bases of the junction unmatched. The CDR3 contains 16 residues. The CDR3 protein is CASSLGAGGAAPAQYF. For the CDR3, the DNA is TGTGCCAGCAGTTTAGGTGCCGGGGGGGCGGCCCCGGCCCAGTACTTC.

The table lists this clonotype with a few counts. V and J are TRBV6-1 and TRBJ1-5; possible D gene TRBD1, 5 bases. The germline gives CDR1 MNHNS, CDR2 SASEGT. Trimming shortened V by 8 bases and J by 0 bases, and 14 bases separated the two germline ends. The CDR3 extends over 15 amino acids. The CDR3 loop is CASANRDYSNQPQHF. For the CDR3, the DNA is TGTGCCAGCGCCAACCGGGACTATAGCAATCAGCCCCAGCATTTT.

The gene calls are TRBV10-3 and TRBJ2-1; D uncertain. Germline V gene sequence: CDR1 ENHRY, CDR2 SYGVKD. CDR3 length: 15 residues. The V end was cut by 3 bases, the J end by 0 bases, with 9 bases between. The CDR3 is CAISDGENSYNEQFF. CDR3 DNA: TGTGCCATCAGTGATGGTGAGAACTCCTACAATGAGCAGTTCTTC.

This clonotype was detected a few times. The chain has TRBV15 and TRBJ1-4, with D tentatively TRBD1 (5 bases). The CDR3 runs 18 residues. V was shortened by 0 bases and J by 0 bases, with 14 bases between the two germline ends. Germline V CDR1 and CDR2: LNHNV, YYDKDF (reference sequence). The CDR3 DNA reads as TGTGCCACCAGCAGAGATCTTGGGACGGTTGCAACTAATGAAAAACTGTTTTTT. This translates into CATSRDLGTVATNEKLFF.

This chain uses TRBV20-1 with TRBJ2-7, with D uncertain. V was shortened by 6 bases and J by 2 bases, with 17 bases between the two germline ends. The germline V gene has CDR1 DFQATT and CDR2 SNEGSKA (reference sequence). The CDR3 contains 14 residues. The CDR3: CSAQRQTMTYEQYF. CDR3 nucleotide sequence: TGCAGTGCCCAACGGCAGACCATGACCTACGAGCAGTACTTC.

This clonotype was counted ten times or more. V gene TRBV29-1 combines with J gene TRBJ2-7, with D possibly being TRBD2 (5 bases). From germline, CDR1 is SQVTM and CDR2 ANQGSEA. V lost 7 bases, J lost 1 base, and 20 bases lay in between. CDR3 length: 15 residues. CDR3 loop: CSAEVLALNSYEQYF. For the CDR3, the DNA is TGCAGCGCCGAGGTCCTAGCCCTGAATTCCTACGAGCAGTACTTC.

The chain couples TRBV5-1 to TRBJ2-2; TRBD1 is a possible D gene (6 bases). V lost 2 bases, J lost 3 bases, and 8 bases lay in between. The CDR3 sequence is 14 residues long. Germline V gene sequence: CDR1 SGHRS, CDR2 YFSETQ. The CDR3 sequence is CASSFYRDTGELFF. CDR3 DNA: TGCGCCAGCAGCTTCTACAGGGACACCGGGGAGCTGTTTTTT.

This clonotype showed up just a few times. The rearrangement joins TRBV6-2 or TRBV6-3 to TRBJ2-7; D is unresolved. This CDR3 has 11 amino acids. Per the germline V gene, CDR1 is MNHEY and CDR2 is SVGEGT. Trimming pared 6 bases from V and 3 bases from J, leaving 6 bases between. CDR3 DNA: TGTGCCAGCAGAACCATCTACGAGCAGTACTTC. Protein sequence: CASRTIYEQYF.

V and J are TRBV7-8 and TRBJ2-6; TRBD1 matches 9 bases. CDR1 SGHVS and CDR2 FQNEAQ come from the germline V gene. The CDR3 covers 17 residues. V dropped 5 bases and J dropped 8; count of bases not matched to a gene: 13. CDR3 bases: TGTGCCAGCAGCCTCGAATCTCCGGGACAGGGTACCAACGTCCTGACTTTC. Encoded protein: CASSLESPGQGTNVLTF.

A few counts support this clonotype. The CDR3 DNA reads as TGTGCCAGCAGAGGACGACAGGGGCCGCAAACCTACGAGCAGTACTTC. It yields the protein CASRGRQGPQTYEQYF. The J gene is TRBJ2-7, the V gene TRBV25-1; 8 nucleotides agree with TRBD1. CDR1 and CDR2 (germline): MGHDK, SYGVNS. This CDR3 spans 16 amino acids. Losses at the gene ends were 6 bases for V and 2 bases for J; bases not matched to a gene: 12.

This CDR3 is CASSETLGNEQFF. The CDR3 DNA reads as TGTGCCAGCAGTGAAACACTAGGGAATGAGCAGTTCTTC. The chain employs TRBV12-3 or TRBV12-4 and TRBJ2-1; perhaps TRBD2 as D (5 bases). This CDR3 spans 13 amino acids. V gave up 5 bases and J gave up 7 bases, with 12 bases separating them.

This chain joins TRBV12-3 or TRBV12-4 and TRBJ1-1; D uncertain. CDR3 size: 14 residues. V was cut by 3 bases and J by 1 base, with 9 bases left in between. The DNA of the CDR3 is TGTGCCAGCAGTTTCTATCTGAGGAACACTGAAGCTTTCTTT. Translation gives CASSFYLRNTEAFF.

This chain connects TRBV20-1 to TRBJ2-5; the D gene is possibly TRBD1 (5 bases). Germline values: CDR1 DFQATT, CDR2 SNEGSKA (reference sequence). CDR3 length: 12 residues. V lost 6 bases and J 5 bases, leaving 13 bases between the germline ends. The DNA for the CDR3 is TGCAGTGCCCACGTCCCAGGGGAGACCCAGTACTTC. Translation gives CSAHVPGETQYF.

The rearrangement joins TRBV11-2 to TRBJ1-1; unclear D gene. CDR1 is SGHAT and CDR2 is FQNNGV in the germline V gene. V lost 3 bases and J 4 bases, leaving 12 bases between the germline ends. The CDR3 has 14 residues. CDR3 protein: CASSLRMGGTEAFF. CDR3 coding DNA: TGTGCCAGCAGCTTGAGGATGGGCGGCACTGAAGCTTTCTTT.

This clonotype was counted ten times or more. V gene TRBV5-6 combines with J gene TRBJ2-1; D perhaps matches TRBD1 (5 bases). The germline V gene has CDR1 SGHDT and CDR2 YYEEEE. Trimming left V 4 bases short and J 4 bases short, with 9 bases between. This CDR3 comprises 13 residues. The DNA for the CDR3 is TGTGCCAGCAGCCTAGACAGATACAATGAGCAGTTCTTC. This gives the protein CASSLDRYNEQFF.

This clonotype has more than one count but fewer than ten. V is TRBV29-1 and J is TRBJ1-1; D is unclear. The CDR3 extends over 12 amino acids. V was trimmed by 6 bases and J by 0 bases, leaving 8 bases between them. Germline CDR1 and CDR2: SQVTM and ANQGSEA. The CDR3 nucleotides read TGCAGCGTATCTAGGTTGAACACTGAAGCTTTCTTT. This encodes CSVSRLNTEAFF.

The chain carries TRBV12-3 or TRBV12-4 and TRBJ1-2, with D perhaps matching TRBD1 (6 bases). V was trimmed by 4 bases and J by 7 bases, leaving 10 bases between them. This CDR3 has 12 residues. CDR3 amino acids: CASSSGVPGYTF. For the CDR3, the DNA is TGTGCCAGCAGTTCAGGGGTTCCTGGCTACACCTTC.

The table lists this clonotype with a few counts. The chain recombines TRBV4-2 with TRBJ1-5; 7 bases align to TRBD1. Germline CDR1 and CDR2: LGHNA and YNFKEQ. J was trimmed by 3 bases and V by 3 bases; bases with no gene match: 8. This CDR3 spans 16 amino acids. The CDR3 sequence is CASSHLDRAFNQPQHF. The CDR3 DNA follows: TGTGCCAGCAGCCACCTAGACAGGGCCTTCAATCAGCCCCAGCATTTT.

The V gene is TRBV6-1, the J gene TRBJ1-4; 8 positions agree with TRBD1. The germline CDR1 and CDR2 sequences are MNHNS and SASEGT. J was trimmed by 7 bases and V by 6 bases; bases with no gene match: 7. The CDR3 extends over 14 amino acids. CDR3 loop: CASSLGQALEKLFF. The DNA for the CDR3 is TGTGCCAGCAGCCTGGGACAGGCACTTGAAAAACTGTTTTTT.

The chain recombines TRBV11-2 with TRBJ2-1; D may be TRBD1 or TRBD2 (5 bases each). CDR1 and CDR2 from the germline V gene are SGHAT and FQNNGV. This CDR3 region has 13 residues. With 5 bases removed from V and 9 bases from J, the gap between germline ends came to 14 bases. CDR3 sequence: CASSPDTAGEQFF. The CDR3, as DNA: TGTGCCAGCAGCCCGGACACGGCGGGTGAGCAGTTCTTC.

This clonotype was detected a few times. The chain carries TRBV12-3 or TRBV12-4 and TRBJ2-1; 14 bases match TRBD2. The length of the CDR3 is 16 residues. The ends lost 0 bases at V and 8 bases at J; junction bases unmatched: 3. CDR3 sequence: CASSLATSGGAHEQFF. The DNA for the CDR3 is TGTGCCAGCAGTTTAGCGACTAGCGGGGGGGCCCATGAGCAGTTCTTC.

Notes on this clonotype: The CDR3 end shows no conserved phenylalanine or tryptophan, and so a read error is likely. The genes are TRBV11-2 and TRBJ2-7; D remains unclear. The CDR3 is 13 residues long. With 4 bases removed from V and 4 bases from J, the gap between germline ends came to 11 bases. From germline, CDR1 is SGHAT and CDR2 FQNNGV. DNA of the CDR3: TGTGCCAGCAGCTCCGGACGGCCGTACGAGCAGTACCTC. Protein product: CASSSGRPYEQYL.

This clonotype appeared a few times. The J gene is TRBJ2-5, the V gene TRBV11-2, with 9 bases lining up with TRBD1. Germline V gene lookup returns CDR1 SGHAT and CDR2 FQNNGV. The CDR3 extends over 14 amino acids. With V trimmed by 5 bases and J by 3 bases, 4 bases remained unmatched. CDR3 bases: TGTGCCAGCAGCCCCTGGGACAGGGAAGAGACCCAGTACTTC. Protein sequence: CASSPWDREETQYF.

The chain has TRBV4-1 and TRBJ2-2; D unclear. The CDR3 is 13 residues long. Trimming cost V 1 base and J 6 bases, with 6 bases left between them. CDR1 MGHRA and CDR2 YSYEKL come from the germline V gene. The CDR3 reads CASSQGHSGELFF. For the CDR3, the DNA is TGCGCCAGCAGCCAAGGTCACTCCGGGGAGCTGTTTTTT.

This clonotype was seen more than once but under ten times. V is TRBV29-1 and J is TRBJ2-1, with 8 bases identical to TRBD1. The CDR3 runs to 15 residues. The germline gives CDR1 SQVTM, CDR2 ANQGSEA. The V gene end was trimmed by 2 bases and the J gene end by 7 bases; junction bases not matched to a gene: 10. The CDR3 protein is CSVERGQGAENEQFF. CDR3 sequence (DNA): TGCAGCGTTGAACGAGGACAGGGTGCAGAGAATGAGCAGTTCTTC.

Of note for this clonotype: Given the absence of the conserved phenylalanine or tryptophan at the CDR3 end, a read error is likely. This CDR3 is CASDGGDPSTDTQYC. The CDR3 DNA follows: TGTGCCAGCGATGGGGGGGACCCGAGCACAGATACGCAGTATTGT. This chain links TRBV11-2 with TRBJ2-3, with TRBD2 matching over 7 bases. The J segment lost 0 bases and the V segment lost 8 bases, leaving 8 bases of the junction unmatched. Germline-derived CDR1 and CDR2 are SGHAT and FQNNGV. CDR3 size: 15 residues.

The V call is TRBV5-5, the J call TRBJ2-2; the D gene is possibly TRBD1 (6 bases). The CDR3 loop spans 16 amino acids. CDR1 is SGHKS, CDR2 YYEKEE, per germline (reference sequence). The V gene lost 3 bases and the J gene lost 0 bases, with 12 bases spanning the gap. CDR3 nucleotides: TGTGCCAGCAGCTCCTGGGGGCGATCGAACACCGGGGAGCTGTTTTTT. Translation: CASSSWGRSNTGELFF. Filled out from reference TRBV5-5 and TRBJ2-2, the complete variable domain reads DAGVTQSPTHLIKTRGQQVTLRCSPISGHKSVSWYQQVLGQGPQFIFQYYEKEERGRGNFPDRFSARQFPNYSSELNVNALLLGDSALYLCASSSWGRSNTGELFFGEGSRLTVL.

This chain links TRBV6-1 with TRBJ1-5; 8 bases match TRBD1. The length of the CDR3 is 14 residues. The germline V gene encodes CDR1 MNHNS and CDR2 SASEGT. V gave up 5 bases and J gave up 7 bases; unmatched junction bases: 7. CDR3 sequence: CASSPDRADQPQHF. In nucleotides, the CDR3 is TGTGCCAGCAGTCCGGACAGGGCGGACCAGCCCCAGCATTTT.